The clone carrying this T cell receptor (beta chain) was detected only a few times. The antigen remains unidentified. The data are from a study of CD8 T cells in ankylosing spondylitis. Whole-study findings and limits: What seemed typical of ankylosing spondylitis blood was a TCR beta motif built from roughly eight highly homologous variants.

By quantitative 5'-RACE with molecular barcodes, the TCR beta libraries were made. TCRdb itself ran the 5' RACE reads through MiXCR, one entry per CDR3 protein. The data hold hundreds of thousands of distinct CDR3 sequences, with around 32% observed a single time. This CDR3 has 15 residues. The germline V gene encodes CDR1 MNHEY and CDR2 SVGAGI. V dropped 0 bases and J dropped 1 base, with 6 bases sitting between them. This chain connects TRBV6-5 to TRBJ2-2; D not certain. Sequenced input: blood, either unsorted or a sorted T cell fraction (not recorded which). The sequence was obtained from a male donor with ankylosing spondylitis or in good health (not recorded which). This CDR3 is CASSYSMQNTGELFF. In nucleotides, the CDR3 is TGTGCCAGCAGTTACTCAATGCAGAACACCGGGGAGCTGTTTTTT.